The next 23 T cell receptor beta chains were all read from a single sample in a study of beta chain features in type 1 diabetes. These receptors have no identified antigens. TCRB transcripts that were expressed got sequenced, as all of the isolated RNA had been reverse transcribed. This table comes from immunoSEQ multiplex PCR, and its TCRdb copy is limited to in-frame clones, with some not included. The sample holds roughly 180,000 clones, 6.5% to 9.5% seen once. General observations from the study: A moderate, significant TCRB CDR3 shortening appeared in type 1 diabetes across four CD4+ subsets.

The sample comprised central memory CD4+ T cells from blood. Receptors originate from a middle-aged woman with type 1 diabetes.

This clone was recorded a few times. The chain links TRBV5-8 to TRBJ2-5; D may be TRBD1 (6 bases). Germline V gene data show CDR1 as SGHTS and CDR2 as YDEGEE. The length of the CDR3 is 14 residues. Trimming left V 4 bases short and J 5 bases short, with 15 bases between. CDR3 sequence: CASSTTQGFETQYF. The CDR3 nucleotides read TGTGCCAGCAGCACGACACAGGGATTTGAGACCCAGTACTTC.

The rearrangement links TRBV11-2 to TRBJ2-7; TRBD1 matches 8 bases. Germline V gene data show CDR1 as SGHAT and CDR2 as FQNNGV. The ends lost 8 bases at V and 6 bases at J; junction bases unmatched: 6. This CDR3 has 12 residues. CDR3 in DNA: TGTGCCAGCGGACAGGGTGGACGCGAGCAGTACTTC. It is translated as CASGQGGREQYF.

This chain connects TRBV7-9 to TRBJ1-2; 9 nucleotides line up with TRBD1. This CDR3 region has 14 residues. Germline V lookup: CDR1 SEHNR, CDR2 FQNEAQ (reference sequence). V shed 5 bases, J shed 2 bases, and the junction held 3 bases outside the gene matches. The CDR3 protein is CASSTGTGNYGYTF. As DNA, the CDR3 is TGTGCCAGCAGCACCGGGACAGGGAACTATGGCTACACCTTC.

At least ten counts were recorded for this clone. This chain joins TRBV4-3 and TRBJ2-1, with D possibly being TRBD2 (5 bases). This CDR3 comprises 18 residues. Germline loops: CDR1 LGHNA, CDR2 YSLEER. Trimming removed 3 bases from V and 4 bases from J, with 22 bases in between. Written as DNA, the CDR3 is TGCGCCAGCAGCCACAACGTCCTTGACTACCTCCTGTACAATGAGCAGTTCTTC. Translation: CASSHNVLDYLLYNEQFF.

This clone turned up a few times. This chain links TRBV19 with TRBJ2-3, with D maybe TRBD2 (5 bases). V dropped 5 bases and J dropped 2 bases, with 14 bases sitting between them. The CDR3 length is 15 residues. CDR1 and CDR2 from the germline V gene are LNHDA and SQIVND (reference sequence). CDR3 DNA: TGTGCCAGTAGTGCGGCAGCGGCCCCCACAGATACGCAGTATTTT. It specifies CASSAAAAPTDTQYF.

This clone has a handful of counts. The chain carries TRBV19 and TRBJ2-5, with TRBD2 matching 7 bases. This CDR3 spans 14 amino acids. J gave up 2 bases and V 10 bases, and 10 bases lay outside the gene matches. Germline values: CDR1 LNHDA, CDR2 SQIVND (reference sequence). This chain's CDR3 is CATNAGDTQETQYF. DNA of the CDR3: TGTGCCACCAACGCGGGGGATACTCAAGAGACCCAGTACTTC.

The chain has TRBV18 and TRBJ2-7; D call uncertain. V shed 3 bases and J shed 3 bases, with 12 bases lying between them. The CDR3 consists of 14 residues. Looked up from germline, CDR1 is KGHSH and CDR2 is LQKENI. CDR3 in DNA: TGTGCCAGCTCACCCAGTGCAGAGGTCTACGAGCAGTACTTC. Protein product: CASSPSAEVYEQYF.

This clone has only a few counts. The V gene is TRBV4-1, the J gene TRBJ2-1, with D possibly being TRBD2 (5 bases). Germline CDR1 is MGHRA and CDR2 is YSYEKL. The CDR3 is 13 residues long. Deletions cut 0 bases from V and 10 bases from J, with 10 bases between. The CDR3 loop is CASSQEEGREQFF. The CDR3 nucleotides read TGCGCCAGCAGCCAAGAAGAGGGAAGAGAGCAGTTCTTC.

The chain employs TRBV5-4 and TRBJ1-2; 8 bases map to TRBD1. V shed 1 base, J shed 8 bases, and the junction held 4 bases outside the gene matches. This CDR3 has 13 residues. CDR1 and CDR2 (germline): SGHNT, YYREEE (reference sequence). DNA for the CDR3: TGTGCCAGCAGCTTGCAGGGGGCTGGGGGCTACACCTTC. Protein sequence: CASSLQGAGGYTF.

V gene TRBV6-5 combines with J gene TRBJ1-1, with 7 bases matching TRBD1. This CDR3 region has 14 residues. Germline V gene data show CDR1 as MNHEY and CDR2 as SVGAGI. With 11 bases clipped from V and 0 bases from J, the junction kept 9 bases outside the gene matches. The CDR3 nucleotides are TGTGCCTCTAAGAGGGGGCAAATGAACACTGAAGCTTTCTTT. Translation: CASKRGQMNTEAFF.

The chain has TRBV2 and TRBJ2-1; 7 bases are a match to TRBD1. The germline V gene has CDR1 SNHLY and CDR2 FYNNEI. The CDR3 spans 15 residues. V shed 3 bases and J 2 bases; nucleotides not matched to a gene: 4. CDR3 protein: CASSDLTGAYNEQFF. The CDR3 DNA sequence: TGTGCCAGCAGTGACCTAACAGGGGCCTACAATGAGCAGTTCTTC.

In its sample, this clone was seen a few times. CDR3 loop: CASSWTGDYEQYF. The DNA of the CDR3 is TGCGCCAGCAGCTGGACAGGCGACTACGAGCAGTACTTC. This chain uses TRBV5-1 with TRBJ2-7; 7 bases align to TRBD1. Germline V gene sequence: CDR1 SGHRS, CDR2 YFSETQ. The CDR3 has 13 residues. J gave up 3 bases and V 3 bases, and 3 bases lay outside the gene matches.

The CDR3 loop is CASSLLPGGQSEAFF. The CDR3 bases are TGTGCCAGCAGCTTACTTCCCGGCGGACAGTCTGAAGCTTTCTTT. V gene TRBV7-2 combines with J gene TRBJ1-1; perhaps TRBD1 as D (6 bases). Trimming shortened V by 2 bases and J by 6 bases, and 16 bases separated the two germline ends. Germline-derived CDR1 and CDR2 are SGHTA and FQGNSA. The CDR3 sequence is 15 residues long.

DNA for the CDR3: TGTGCCAGCAGCCCGGACAGAAACACCGGGGAGCTGTTTTTT. This codes for CASSPDRNTGELFF. V and J are TRBV7-3 and TRBJ2-2; possibly TRBD1 for D (6 bases). Germline values: CDR1 SGHTA, CDR2 FQGTGA. CDR3 length: 14 amino acids. V was shortened by 5 bases and J by 2 bases, with 9 bases between the two germline ends.

This clone was seen only a few times. The chain links TRBV29-1 to TRBJ1-1; D gene unclear. The CDR3 covers 12 residues. V was pared by 8 bases and J by 1 base, with 11 bases between. Per the germline V gene, CDR1 is SQVTM and CDR2 is ANQGSEA. The CDR3 spells CSFGSGNTEAFF. In DNA, the CDR3 is TGCAGCTTTGGATCCGGGAACACTGAAGCTTTCTTT.

This clone was counted only a few times. This chain joins TRBV18 and TRBJ2-7, with TRBD1 as a possible D gene (5 bases). Germline CDR1 and CDR2: KGHSH and LQKENI. V lost 0 bases and J lost 5, with 11 bases in between. The length of the CDR3 is 14 residues. In DNA, the CDR3 is TGTGCCAGCTCACCACCGGGGCAGGGCAACGAGCAGTACTTC. Translated, it gives CASSPPGQGNEQYF.

In its sample, this clone was seen a few times. The rearrangement uses TRBV29-1 and TRBJ2-4, with 7 bases that match TRBD1. Germline lookup yields CDR1 SQVTM and CDR2 ANQGSEA. Germline trimming cut 6 bases from V and 6 bases from J; bases unmatched to any gene: 5. This CDR3 has 12 residues. The CDR3 loop is CSVRGGRNIQYF. The DNA of the CDR3 is TGCAGCGTGAGAGGGGGCCGAAACATTCAGTACTTC.

The gene calls are TRBV19 and TRBJ1-2; 10 bases map to TRBD1. The V gene end was trimmed by 5 bases and the J gene end by 6 bases; junction bases not matched to a gene: 9. The CDR3 totals 15 residues. CDR1 and CDR2 (germline): LNHDA, SQIVND (reference sequence). The CDR3 sequence: CASSPTGGEIHGYTF. CDR3 sequence (DNA): TGTGCCAGTAGTCCGACAGGGGGCGAGATCCATGGCTACACCTTC.

This clone has just a few counts. Different DNA sequences within this sample yield the same CDR3. The rearrangement links TRBV5-1 to TRBJ2-3; 12 bases map to TRBD2. This CDR3 comprises 16 residues. The V segment lost 0 bases and the J segment 2 bases; nucleotides outside the gene matches: 1. Germline V CDR1 and CDR2: SGHRS, YFSETQ. The CDR3 bases are TGCGCCAGCAGCTTGGGACTAGCGGGAGCCACAGATACGCAGTATTTT. It yields the protein CASSLGLAGATDTQYF.

This clone has just a few counts. The rearrangement joins TRBV7-9 to TRBJ2-5, with 12 bases lining up with TRBD1. The CDR3 runs to 14 residues. The ends lost 5 bases at V and 4 bases at J; junction bases unmatched: 2. Per the germline V gene, CDR1 is SEHNR and CDR2 is FQNEAQ (reference sequence). The CDR3 loop reads CASSRDRGRETQYF. The CDR3 coding sequence is TGTGCCAGCAGCCGGGACAGGGGGCGAGAGACCCAGTACTTC.

This clone was seen only a few times. The rearrangement joins TRBV6-5 to TRBJ2-7, with a tentative D call TRBD1 (7 bases). Trimming stripped 8 bases from V and 3 bases from J, with 14 bases between. Germline V gene lookup returns CDR1 MNHEY and CDR2 SVGAGI. The CDR3 covers 13 residues. In nucleotides, the CDR3 is TGTGCCAGCGCGGGACAGTCCCTCTACGAGCAGTACTTC. Amino acid sequence: CASAGQSLYEQYF.

The chain couples TRBV11-2 to TRBJ2-5; maybe TRBD2 (6 bases). The V and J ends lost 1 base and 5 bases respectively, with 17 bases between them. CDR3 size: 16 residues. Germline V CDR1 and CDR2: SGHAT, FQNNGV. The CDR3 here is CASSLGSGTPGETQYF. DNA of the CDR3: TGTGCCAGCAGCTTAGGTAGCGGAACTCCGGGGGAGACCCAGTACTTC.

This clone showed up just a few times. This chain connects TRBV6-5 to TRBJ1-1; TRBD1 is a possible D gene (6 bases). V gave up 4 bases and J gave up 4 bases, with 16 bases separating them. The CDR3 covers 15 residues. The germline gives CDR1 MNHEY, CDR2 SVGAGI. The CDR3: CASSSSLRGSTEAFF. CDR3 DNA: TGTGCCAGCAGTTCTTCCCTTAGGGGGAGCACTGAAGCTTTCTTT.